This TCR beta chain emerged from a study of spatial heterogeneity in lung cancer (dated by TCRdb to between 2019 and 2020). At the level of the whole study: Beta-chain transcripts were consistently detected in greater numbers than alpha-chain transcripts, which likely reflected higher beta-chain transcript abundance. Nonsynonymous mutation counts, determined by whole-exome sequencing of tumor tissue, were related to features of the TCR repertoire. In the raw uncorrected reads, each unique combination of TCR and UMI appeared more than ten times on average. At surgery, some 220 tumor regions, some 61 matched nontumor lung samples and some 54 PBMC samples were TCR-sequenced for both alpha and beta chains. TCR alpha and beta repertoires were quantitatively compared across multiple tumor regions, matched nontumor lung and blood in non-small cell lung cancer. Overall results and qualifications from the work: Additional single-cell paired TCR alpha and beta sequencing was considered necessary to confirm, at a functional level, the hypothesis that regional TCRs recognize regional mutations. Ubiquitous expanded tumor TCRs were detected in blood more often at tumor resection than at routine follow-up.

The CDR3 runs 12 residues from the cysteine to the phenylalanine. The retained sequence is limited to the CDR3, 36 bases, with the frame set at the first base. V and J lose 3 bases and 10 bases, and a span of 13 bases separates them. CDR1 and CDR2 (SGDLS, YYNGEE) derive from the germline V gene. The sample's time point label, in plain terms: sample taken at primary tumor resection. The donors were 60 to 80 patients from the lung TRACERx cohort who had early-stage, untreated non-small cell lung cancer. Without any cell sorting, TCR sequencing was performed on whole RNA extracted either from tumor and nontumor lung tissue or from cryopreserved PBMC samples. Only patients with enough RNA available from two or more tumor regions were chosen for TCR sequencing. Libraries came from 5' RACE. The run used a NextSeq 500. To allow correction of PCR and sequencing errors, the TCR library protocol tagged every TCR cDNA molecule with a unique molecular identifier. The source study handled its data this way. TCR identification, UMI-based error correction and CDR3 extraction were performed with Decombinator tools. Expanded TCRs were defined as those above a frequency of 2 per 1,000, corresponding to the top 1% of the tumor frequency distribution. Renyi diversity was calculated using the R vegan package after each repertoire was subsampled 100 times to 5,000 TCRs. CDR3 similarity networks were built from amino acid triplet string-kernel similarity, connecting CDR3s with pairwise similarity above 0.82. TCRdb's own reprocessing of the public reads used fastp at Q25 and MiXCR and kept productive beta chains. Each record represents a unique CDR3 protein, reported with the most common genes and DNA among its rows. The V and J calls were not made by the authors but by TCRdb's processing. This sample has 35,000 to 45,000 distinct CDR3 sequences in its table, and 5% to 6.5% of those were observed once. The ten largest clones represent about 25% of the sample.

This clonotype was counted ten times or more. Its specific antigen is unknown. No per-base quality is available; no much larger clone lies one base away. The sample in question was PBMCs, obtained at surgery. The origin of this receptor is a female donor with early-stage non-small cell lung cancer. The V and J segments used are TRBV9 and TRBJ1-1; the D gene cannot be resolved reliably. The DNA reads as follows: TGTGCCAGCAGCGCCGTCCTTAGTGGAGCTTTCTTT. The resulting protein is CASSAVLSGAFF.